Described below is a single T cell receptor beta chain sequence and its context. Its antigen remains undetermined. There are no base qualities to consult, and no much larger clone falls within one base. To sequence the TCRbeta CDR3 region, genomic DNA was isolated from the sorted cells. TCRbeta CDR3 regions were sequenced using the immunoSEQ Assay. The table was pulled from immuneACCESS by TCRdb, which kept in-frame rearrangements only. Such tables lose some clones; where checked, under half of the loss comes from unresolved V genes, and the rest has no known cause. This sample has under 85,000 clones in its table, and approximately 84% of those were observed once. Of the sample, around 8% is held by the ten largest clones. The trial excluded patients who had a history of autoimmune disease or were on systemic immunosuppression. Peripheral blood for TCR sequencing was collected from all dose cohorts at baseline, on cycle 4 day 1, and on cycle 7 day 1. Samples came from an open-label, multicenter, first-in-human phase I dose-escalation trial of ivuxolimab. Adults with locally advanced or metastatic head and neck squamous cell, hepatocellular, melanoma or renal cell carcinoma were enrolled in the trial. Before TCR sequencing, CD4+ and CD8+ T cells were separately sorted from peripheral blood.

These data come from a study of OX40 agonist ivuxolimab in advanced cancers. About the full investigation: Ivuxolimab was a fully human IgG2 agonistic monoclonal antibody targeting the costimulatory receptor OX40 (CD134). Partial responses were achieved by three dose-escalation patients, of whom one had hepatocellular carcinoma and two had cutaneous melanoma. Of the roughly 50 dose-escalation patients, hepatocellular carcinoma was present in about 20, melanoma in around 15, renal cell carcinoma in 9 and head and neck cancer in 9. In the dose-escalation cohort, roughly 80% of patients were male, and the mean age was approximately 55 years, with a range of roughly 20 to 85. Intravenous ivuxolimab was administered to patients every 2 weeks at six dose levels: 0.01, 0.1, 0.3, 1.5, 3 and 10 mg/kg. The purpose of peripheral TCRbeta sequencing was to test whether ivuxolimab changed TCR sequence diversity and led to clonal T-cell expansion. The paper reports the monotherapy dose-escalation portion (N of about 50 patients) of the phase I ivuxolimab trial. Patients were allowed to have had prior anti-PD-1, anti-PD-L1 or anti-CTLA-4 therapy, and approximately 41% of the dose-escalation patients had previously received checkpoint inhibitors.

General findings and caveats noted by the study authors: In partial responders in the 0.1-3.0 mg/kg groups, normalized peripheral clonal expansion was found to be among the lowest, especially among CD8+ T cells. Which antigens the clonally expanded peripheral T cells were specific for was not determined. After ivuxolimab, CD8+ T cells had more expanded clones than CD4+ T cells on average. Low levels of normalized T-cell clonal expansion were also seen in some patients who did not respond. At doses of 0.1 to 3.0 mg/kg, clonal expansion of both CD4+ and CD8+ T cells in blood was seen between baseline and week 6.

Counted from cysteine to phenylalanine, this CDR3 has 16 amino acids. Only CDR3 DNA remains: 48 bases, in frame from the first base. V is clipped by 0 bases and J by 5 bases, and the sequence between their germline boundaries is 14 bases long. The germline V gene encodes CDR1 SEHNR and CDR2 FQNEAQ (reference sequence). The rearranged chain carries TRBV7-9 and TRBJ2-1, with a tentative D gene TRBD2 over 6 matching bases. This material consisted of CD4+ or CD8+ T cells sorted from blood, taken in a trial of the OX40 agonist ivuxolimab. The sequence was obtained from an adult with an advanced solid tumor such as melanoma, head and neck, liver or kidney cancer. CDR3 reads: CASSLAQLARNNEQFF. The DNA sequence is given as TGTGCCAGCAGCTTAGCGCAACTAGCTCGAAACAATGAGCAGTTCTTC.